This TCR beta chain was sequenced for a study of blood T cell repertoires in COVID-19. Clones were read by immunoSEQ multiplex PCR, and TCRdb kept only the in-frame ones, dropping some. Among under 75,000 clones listed, roughly three quarters were seen once. This CDR3 contains 16 residues. Germline CDR1 reads MDHEN; CDR2 reads SYDVKM. Trimming stripped 7 bases from V and 2 bases from J, with 17 bases between. What was sequenced was peripheral blood. The receptor comes from a woman at least 80 years old with acute or convalescent COVID-19. The chain uses TRBV28 and TRBJ2-2; perhaps TRBD2 as D (6 bases). Here the CDR3 reads CASKPFSGANTGELFF. CDR3 nucleotides: TGTGCCAGCAAACCCTTTTCGGGAGCAAACACCGGGGAGCTGTTTTTT.